This TCR beta chain was recorded in a study of CD8 T cells in ankylosing spondylitis (dated by TCRdb to 2016 to 2017). With regard to the full study: T cell receptor beta repertoires were profiled in healthy donors and ankylosing spondylitis patients so that disease-linked TCR variants could be found. In total, the full study cohort was made up of roughly 100 healthy donors and 25 or so ankylosing spondylitis patients. Samples of peripheral blood were taken, and for ankylosing spondylitis patients, synovial fluid was collected as well. What the work shows at the level of the full study, not this receptor alone: Blood from ankylosing spondylitis patients appeared to be characterized by a TCR beta motif made up of eight highly homologous amino acid variants. Some of the motif variants had been reported before in the synovial fluid and blood of reactive arthritis patients, a finding that suggests common disease-initiation mechanisms. A CD8+ phenotype was shown by the disease-linked clones, which were found at relatively low frequencies in peripheral blood. The disease-linked clones were reported as significantly enriched in matched synovial fluid samples from ankylosing spondylitis patients.

Counted from cysteine to phenylalanine, this CDR3 has 14 amino acids. This entry keeps only the CDR3 DNA: 42 bases, framed from base 1. From the germline V gene, CDR1 is MNHEY and CDR2 is SVGAGI. V is clipped by 2 bases and J by 3 bases, and the sequence between their germline boundaries is 9 bases long. This clonotype was seen ten or more times. Its antigen is still unknown. No base quality values were provided; no much bigger clone lies one nucleotide off. Sequencing was performed on an Illumina HiSeq 2500. Quantitative 5'-RACE with molecular barcodes was the method used to prepare the TCR beta libraries. Per the original workflow: Disease-linked TCR variants were identified with a new computational method built on a probabilistic model of VDJ rearrangement. The public reads were reanalyzed by TCRdb: fastp trimming at Q25, MiXCR alignment, in-frame beta chains only. Rows with a matching CDR3 protein are joined into one entry that keeps the most common DNA and genes. It is TCRdb's table, rather than the study itself, that gives the V and J calls and clone size. Recorded for this sample are approximately 200,000 distinct CDR3 sequences; around 13% of them occurred a single time. The ten biggest clones cover 8% to 13% of the sample.

The receptor was isolated from a female donor with ankylosing spondylitis or in good health (not recorded which). The V and J genes are TRBV6-5 and TRBJ2-3; the D segment cannot be called with confidence. Sequences were obtained from blood, either unsorted or a sorted T cell fraction (not recorded which). The DNA is TGTGCCAGCAGTTACCCGATAGAAACAGATACGCAGTATTTT. The resulting protein is CASSYPIETDTQYF.